This entry describes one T cell receptor beta chain. Antigen specificity is unknown. Here immunoSEQ multiplex PCR was the method, and the copy in TCRdb shows in-frame clones only, minus some. The data hold 75,000 to 100,000 clones, with around 84% observed a single time. The data stem from a study of OX40 agonist ivuxolimab in advanced cancers. Study observations and caveats: Researchers report that CD8+ T cells had, on average, more expanded clones than CD4+.

Germline loops: CDR1 MNHEY, CDR2 SVGAGI. The germline V and J ends were trimmed by 0 bases and 6 bases, with 12 bases remaining between them. CDR3 length: 15 residues. Baseline, cycle 4 day 1, and cycle 7 day 1 were the blood sampling points. This TCR was sampled from an adult with an advanced solid tumor such as melanoma, head and neck, liver or kidney cancer. The chain links TRBV6-5 to TRBJ1-5; D unresolved. Here the sequenced sample was CD4+ or CD8+ T cells sorted from blood, taken in a trial of the OX40 agonist ivuxolimab. As DNA, the CDR3 is TGTGCCAGCAGTTACTCGAGTCAACCTTCTCAGCCCCAGCATTTT. Translated, it gives CASSYSSQPSQPQHF.